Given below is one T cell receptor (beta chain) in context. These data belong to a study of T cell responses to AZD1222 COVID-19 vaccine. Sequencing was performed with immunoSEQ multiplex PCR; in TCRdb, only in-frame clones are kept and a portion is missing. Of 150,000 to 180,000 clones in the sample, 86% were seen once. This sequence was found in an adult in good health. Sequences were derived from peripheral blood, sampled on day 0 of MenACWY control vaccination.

This chain's CDR3 is CATSRDGGPFYEQYF. The CDR3, as DNA: TGTGCCACCAGCAGAGATGGGGGCCCCTTCTACGAGCAGTACTTC. The chain links TRBV15 to TRBJ2-7; D is possibly TRBD1 (6 bases). The CDR3 totals 15 residues. Germline CDR1 reads LNHNV; CDR2 reads YYDKDF (reference sequence). With 0 bases removed from V and 3 bases from J, the gap between germline ends came to 12 bases.